This is a list of T cell receptor beta chains from one sample in a study of cytomegalovirus exposure and HLA in healthy donors. This table comes from immunoSEQ multiplex PCR, and its TCRdb copy is limited to in-frame clones, with some not included. The sample shows tens of thousands of clones, and 2% to 2.5% sits with its ten largest clones. Sequences were obtained from PBMCs. These receptors all come from a female donor in good health and CMV-seronegative. CDR3s include the opening cysteine and the closing phenylalanine or tryptophan. The D gene is left open where the match is weak. Size tells how often a clone was seen (once, few, many) or the class of an expanded clone, and some rows leave it out.

TRBV5-6	.	TRBJ1-2	.	TGTGCCAGCAGCTTGGCCGGGGTATCAGACTATGGCTACACCTTC	CASSLAGVSDYGYTF
TRBV11-1	.	TRBJ1-5	.	TGTGCCAGCAGCTTAAGCGGACAGCCGAATCAGCCCCAGCATTTT	CASSLSGQPNQPQHF
TRBV18	TRBD2	TRBJ2-3	.	TGTGCCAGCTCACTTCCGACTAGCGGGCTGGGTACAGATACGCAGTATTTT	CASSLPTSGLGTDTQYF
TRBV7-9	TRBD2	TRBJ2-1	.	TGTGCCAGCAGCCGCCAGACTAGCGGGGGCGAGCAGTTCTTC	CASSRQTSGGEQFF
TRBV19	.	TRBJ1-2	.	TGTGCCAGTAGCCTCCCCCCTGGCTACACCTTC	CASSLPPGYTF
TRBV13	TRBD2	TRBJ2-7	.	TGTGCCAGCAGCTTAAGGCTAGCGGTTTCCTACGAGCAGTACTTC	CASSLRLAVSYEQYF
TRBV4-3	.	TRBJ2-7	.	TGCGCCAGCAGCCCAATGGACAGTTCCTACGAGCAGTACTTC	CASSPMDSSYEQYF
TRBV5-6	.	TRBJ2-7	.	TGTGCCAGCAGCTCTACCGGGACAACCTACGAGCAGTACTTC	CASSSTGTTYEQYF
TRBV5-1	.	TRBJ2-1	.	TGCGCCAGCAGCTTGGCCGGACAGAGCTCCTACAATGAGCAGTTCTTC	CASSLAGQSSYNEQFF
TRBV5-1	.	TRBJ2-7	.	TGCGCCAGCAGCTCGGAGGGGGCACAGCCTAGCTCCTACGAGCAGTACTTC	CASSSEGAQPSSYEQYF
TRBV4-3	TRBD1	TRBJ2-6	.	TGCGCCAGCAGCGGGACAGGGGGCTCTGGGGCCAACGTCCTGACTTTC	CASSGTGGSGANVLTF
TRBV6-5	.	TRBJ1-1	.	TGTGCCAGCAGCCACGCAGGGCTACGGGACACTGAAGCTTTCTTT	CASSHAGLRDTEAFF
TRBV5-8	TRBD2	TRBJ2-5	.	TGTGCCAGCAGCCTGGGACTAGCGGGAGTGGAAGAGACCCAGTACTTC	CASSLGLAGVEETQYF
TRBV4-1	.	TRBJ2-2	.	TGCGCCAGCAGCCAAGCTGGGGGGAGCTGGGAGCTGTTTTTT	CASSQAGGSWELFF
TRBV4-3	.	TRBJ1-4	medium-sized	TGCGCCAGCAGCCAAGTTTTCGGTGGGGGGGCCGAAAAACTGTTTTTT	CASSQVFGGGAEKLFF
TRBV6-1	.	TRBJ2-5	.	TGTGCCAGCTCGCATGTAGGGAGCCAAGAGACCCAGTACTTC	CASSHVGSQETQYF
TRBV30	.	TRBJ1-2	.	TGTGCCTGGAGTTATGGGGGGAATGGCTACACCTTC	CAWSYGGNGYTF
TRBV25-1	TRBD1	TRBJ1-2	.	TGTGCCAGCAGTGAGGCCAGGGGGCCATTCGGTGGCTACACCTTC	CASSEARGPFGGYTF
TRBV6-6	TRBD1	TRBJ2-2	.	TGTGCCAGCACCAAGGGACAGGGGGTCACCGGGGAGCTGTTTTTT	CASTKGQGVTGELFF
TRBV9	.	TRBJ1-1	.	TGTGCCAGCAGCACCAAACAGAACACTGAAGCTTTCTTT	CASSTKQNTEAFF
TRBV18	.	TRBJ2-5	.	TGTGCCAGCCTACCGGGACTTGAAGAGACCCAGTACTTC	CASLPGLEETQYF
TRBV5-1	TRBD1	TRBJ2-6	.	TGCGCCAGCAGCTTGTTCGGACAGGGGGCTTCTGGGGCCAACGTCCTGACTTTC	CASSLFGQGASGANVLTF
TRBV4-1	.	TRBJ1-1	.	TGCGCCAGCAGCCGGACATACACTGAAGCTTTCTTT	CASSRTYTEAFF
TRBV9	TRBD2	TRBJ2-2	.	TGTGCCAGCAGCGTACGTTCGACTAGCAACGGGGAGCTGTTTTTT	CASSVRSTSNGELFF
TRBV5-1	TRBD2	TRBJ2-7	.	TGCGCCAGCAGCCCGACTAGCGGGAGCTACGAGCAGTACTTC	CASSPTSGSYEQYF
TRBV29-1	TRBD1	TRBJ1-2	.	TGCAGCGTAGAGGGACAGGGGGAAACTAACTATGGCTACACCTTC	CSVEGQGETNYGYTF
TRBV30	.	TRBJ1-5	.	TGTGCCTGGGGAAGTCAGGGTGGCAATCAGCCCCAGCATTTT	CAWGSQGGNQPQHF
TRBV12-5	.	TRBJ1-4	.	TGTGCTAGTGGTTTGGGAGGTAGGCTGTTTTTT	CASGLGGRLFF
TRBV30	TRBD2	TRBJ2-7	.	TGTGCCTGCCAGACTAGCGGGAGCTCCTACGAGCAGTACTTC	CACQTSGSSYEQYF
TRBV29-1	TRBD1	TRBJ2-1	.	TGCAGCGTTGAACCCACCAACAGGGACAGCTCCTACAATGAGCAGTTCTTC	CSVEPTNRDSSYNEQFF
TRBV10-3	.	TRBJ1-1	.	TGTGCCATCAGTGAGTCATCGCGCCTTTCCTCCCCGGGGACTGAAGCTTTCTTT	CAISESSRLSSPGTEAFF
TRBV6-7	.	TRBJ1-5	.	TGTGCCAGCAGGCCAATTTACAGGGTTTGGAATCAGCCCCAGCATTTT	CASRPIYRVWNQPQHF
TRBV30	TRBD1	TRBJ1-1	.	TGTGCCTGGAGCGGGGCGCGGACAGGGAAAGTTTATACTGAAGCTTTCTTT	CAWSGARTGKVYTEAFF
TRBV29-1	TRBD1	TRBJ1-2	.	TGCAGCGTTGTGGACAGGGTAAATGGCTACACCTTC	CSVVDRVNGYTF
TRBV7-2	.	TRBJ1-1	.	TGTGCCAGCAGCCTAATGAACACTGAAGCTTTCTTT	CASSLMNTEAFF
TRBV30	.	TRBJ1-4	.	TGTGCCTGGAGGGGAGGACTAACTAATGAAAAACTGTTTTTT	CAWRGGLTNEKLFF
TRBV5-1	.	TRBJ1-3	.	TGCGCCAGCACCCCCGGGGGAACTGGAAACACCATATATTTT	CASTPGGTGNTIYF
TRBV27	TRBD2	TRBJ2-7	.	TGTGCCAGCAAGGCTAGCGGGGGCTACGAGCAGTACTTC	CASKASGGYEQYF
TRBV25-1	.	TRBJ1-1	.	TGTGCCAGCAGTGAATGGCAGGGAGGGGCTGAAGCTTTCTTT	CASSEWQGGAEAFF
TRBV29-1	TRBD1	TRBJ2-7	.	TGCAGCGTTGCGGCCAGGGGGCTGCACGAGCAGTACTTC	CSVAARGLHEQYF
TRBV12-5	.	TRBJ1-6	.	TGTGCTAGTGCCCGCGCGGTCTATAATTCACCCCTCCACTTT	CASARAVYNSPLHF
TRBV29-1	TRBD1	TRBJ1-2	.	TGCAGCGTTGGTGGACAGGGGAACCGTAACTATGGCTACACCTTC	CSVGGQGNRNYGYTF
TRBV10-2	TRBD2	TRBJ2-5	.	TGCGCCAGCAGCCTAGCGGGAGACGGGTCATACTTC	CASSLAGDGSYF
TRBV5-1	.	TRBJ1-2	.	TGCGCCAGCAGCCTTACCTCGACTCATCCTTATGGCTACACCTTC	CASSLTSTHPYGYTF
TRBV4-2	.	TRBJ1-5	.	TGTGCCAGCAGCCATTCGGAGGGAGGGCATCAGCCCCAGCATTTT	CASSHSEGGHQPQHF
TRBV30	TRBD2	TRBJ2-7	.	TGTGCCTGGAGTGGGATTCTCGAGCGGGAGGGCTCGGTCTACGAGCAGTACTTC	CAWSGILEREGSVYEQYF
TRBV5-1	.	TRBJ1-1	.	TGCGCCAGCGGAGATGTTCCGAACACTGAAGCTTTCTTT	CASGDVPNTEAFF